These 5 T cell receptor beta chains were sequenced from one sample in a study of early T cells in non-severe SARS-CoV-2 infection. TCRdb called the 5' RACE reads again in MiXCR, with one record for every CDR3 protein. Of 75,000 to 80,000 distinct CDR3 sequences in the sample, less than 20% were seen once. The sample taken for sequencing was whole blood. All receptors derive from an adult who was a healthcare worker with PCR-confirmed SARS-CoV-2 infection or an uninfected control (not recorded which).

The V call is TRBV10-2, the J call TRBJ2-1, with 8 positions matching TRBD2. Per germline, CDR1 WSHSY and CDR2 SAAADI. The length of the CDR3 is 17 residues. Losses at the gene ends were 7 bases for V and 2 bases for J; bases not matched to a gene: 13. CDR3 loop: CASTSRVWTSPYNEQFF. The CDR3, as DNA: TGCGCCAGCACCTCCCGGGTGTGGACTAGCCCCTACAATGAGCAGTTCTTC.

The CDR3 DNA follows: TGTGCCAGCAGTTCCCGCGTTGAGCAGTTCTTC. Translating it yields CASSSRVEQFF. This sequence joins TRBV28 and TRBJ2-1; D unresolved. V lost 4 bases to trimming and J lost 9 bases, with 7 bases between them. Germline V gene lookup returns CDR1 MDHEN and CDR2 SYDVKM. The CDR3 is 11 amino acids. The full variable domain, in which reference TRBV28 and TRBJ2-1 provide the parts outside the CDR3, is DVKVTQSSRYLVKRTGEKVFLECVQDMDHENMFWYRQDPGLGLRLIYFSYDVKMKEKGDIPEGYSVSREKKERFSLILESASTNQTSMYLCASSSRVEQFFGPGTRLTVL.

This chain connects TRBV29-1 to TRBJ1-1; D unclear. The germline V and J ends were trimmed by 6 bases and 0 bases, with 14 bases remaining between them. This CDR3 spans 14 amino acids. CDR1 is SQVTM and CDR2 is ANQGSEA in the germline V gene. CDR3 DNA sequence: TGCAGCGTCCAAAGGGTACTCATGAACACTGAAGCTTTCTTT. It is translated as CSVQRVLMNTEAFF.

This clonotype was seen a handful of times. The chain carries TRBV3-1 and TRBJ2-7; 8 bases fit TRBD2. The CDR3 is 15 residues long. The trim removed 6 bases at V and 1 base at J, leaving 8 bases unmatched. Looked up from germline, CDR1 is LGHDT and CDR2 is YNNKEL (reference sequence). The CDR3: CASSAAGGQSYEQYF. CDR3 coding DNA: TGTGCCAGCAGTGCGGCGGGGGGCCAATCCTACGAGCAGTACTTC.

This clonotype was counted between two and nine times. This chain uses TRBV5-6 with TRBJ2-3; D is unclear. V lost 5 bases, J lost 5 bases, and 9 bases lay in between. This CDR3 comprises 12 residues. CDR1 is SGHDT and CDR2 is YYEEEE in the germline V gene. CDR3 nucleotide sequence: TGTGCCAGCAGTGGCCCGGGAGATACGCAGTATTTT. This translates into CASSGPGDTQYF.